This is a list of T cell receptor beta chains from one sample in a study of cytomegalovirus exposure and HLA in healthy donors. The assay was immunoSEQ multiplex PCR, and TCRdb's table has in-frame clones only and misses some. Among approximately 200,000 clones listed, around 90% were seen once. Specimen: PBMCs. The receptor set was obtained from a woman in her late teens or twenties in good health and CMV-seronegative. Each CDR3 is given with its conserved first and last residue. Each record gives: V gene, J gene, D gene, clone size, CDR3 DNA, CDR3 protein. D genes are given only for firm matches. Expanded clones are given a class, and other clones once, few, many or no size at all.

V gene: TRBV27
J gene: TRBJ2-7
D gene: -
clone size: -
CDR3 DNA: TGTGCCAGCAGTCCGCCCCCCGAGACAGGAACCCACGAGCAGTACTTC
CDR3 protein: CASSPPPETGTHEQYF

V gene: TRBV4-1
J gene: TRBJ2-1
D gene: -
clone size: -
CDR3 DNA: TGCGCCAGCAGCCAAGCGTCTACCCACTCCAATGAGCAGTTCTTC
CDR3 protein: CASSQASTHSNEQFF

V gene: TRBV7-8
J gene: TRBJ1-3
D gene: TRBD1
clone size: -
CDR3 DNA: TGTGCCAGCAGCTTAGCGACACAGGGGTCTGGAAACACCATATATTTT
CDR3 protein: CASSLATQGSGNTIYF

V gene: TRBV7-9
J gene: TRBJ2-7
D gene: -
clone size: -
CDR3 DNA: TGTGCCAGCAGCTTACTAGGGGCCCTTACCTACGAGCAGTACTTC
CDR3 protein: CASSLLGALTYEQYF

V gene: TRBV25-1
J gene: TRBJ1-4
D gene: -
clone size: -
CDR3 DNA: TGTGCCAGCACCAGTAGGGGGGGGGCGGCAGGGAGTGAAAAACTGTTTTTT
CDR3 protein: CASTSRGGAAGSEKLFF

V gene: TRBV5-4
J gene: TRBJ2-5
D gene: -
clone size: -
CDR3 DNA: TGTGCCAGCAGCTTGCCAGGCCAAGAGACCCAGTACTTC
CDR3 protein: CASSLPGQETQYF

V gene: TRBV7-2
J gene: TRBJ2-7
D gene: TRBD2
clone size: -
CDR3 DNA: TGTGCCAGCAGCCAAGTGGGAGGGAGCTACGAGCAGTACTTC
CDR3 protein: CASSQVGGSYEQYF

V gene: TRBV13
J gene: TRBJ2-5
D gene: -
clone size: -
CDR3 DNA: TGTGCCAGCAGCTTTAAGGCAGGGGGGATCCAGACCCAGTACTTC
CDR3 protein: CASSFKAGGIQTQYF

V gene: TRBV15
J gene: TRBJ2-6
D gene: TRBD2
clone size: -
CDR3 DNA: TGTGCCACCAGCCCTGGGAGGGATGGGGCCAACGTCCTGACTTTC
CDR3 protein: CATSPGRDGANVLTF

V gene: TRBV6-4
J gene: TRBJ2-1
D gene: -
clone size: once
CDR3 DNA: TGTGCCACAGCTCGGAGCTCCTACAATGAGCAGTTCTTC
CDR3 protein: CATARSSYNEQFF

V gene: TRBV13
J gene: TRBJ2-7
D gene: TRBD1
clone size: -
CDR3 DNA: TGTGCCAGCAGCTTGGCCGGGACAGGGGCCTACGAGCAGTACTTC
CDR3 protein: CASSLAGTGAYEQYF

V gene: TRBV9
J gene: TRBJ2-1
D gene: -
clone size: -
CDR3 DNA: TGTGCCAGCAGCGTAGGGGGAGTCTACAATGAGCAGTTCTTC
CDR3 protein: CASSVGGVYNEQFF

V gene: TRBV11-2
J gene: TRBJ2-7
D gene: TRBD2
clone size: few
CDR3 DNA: TGTGCCAGCAGCTTAGATACTAGCGCTATGATCGAGCAGTACTTC
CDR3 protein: CASSLDTSAMIEQYF

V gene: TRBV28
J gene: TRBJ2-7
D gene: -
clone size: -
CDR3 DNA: TGTGCCACCCTTTTCCCAACCGGGACAAACTACGAGCAGTACTTC
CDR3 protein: CATLFPTGTNYEQYF

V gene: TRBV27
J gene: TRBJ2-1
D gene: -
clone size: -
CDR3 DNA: TGTGCCAGCAGTTTAGCCCCATCGGGGGACTACAATGAGCAGTTCTTC
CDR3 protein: CASSLAPSGDYNEQFF

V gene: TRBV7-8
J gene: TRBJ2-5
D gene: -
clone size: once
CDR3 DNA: TGTGCCAGCTCGCCTTGGAGGGCCCGATCAGGGACCCAGTACTTC
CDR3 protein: CASSPWRARSGTQYF

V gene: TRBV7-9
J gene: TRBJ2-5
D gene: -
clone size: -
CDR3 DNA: TGTGCCAGCAGCTCAACGGGGAGTGGAGTCCAAGAGACCCAGTACTTC
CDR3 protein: CASSSTGSGVQETQYF

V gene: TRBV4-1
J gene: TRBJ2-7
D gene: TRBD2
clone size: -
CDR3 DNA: TGCGCCAGCAGCCAAGTCGCGCTAGCGGGAGTTAGCTCCTACGAGCAGTACTTC
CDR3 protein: CASSQVALAGVSSYEQYF

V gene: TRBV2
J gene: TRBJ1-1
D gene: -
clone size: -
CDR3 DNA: TGTGCCAGCAGTGACAGGGGATTCGACACTGAAGCTTTCTTT
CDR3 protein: CASSDRGFDTEAFF